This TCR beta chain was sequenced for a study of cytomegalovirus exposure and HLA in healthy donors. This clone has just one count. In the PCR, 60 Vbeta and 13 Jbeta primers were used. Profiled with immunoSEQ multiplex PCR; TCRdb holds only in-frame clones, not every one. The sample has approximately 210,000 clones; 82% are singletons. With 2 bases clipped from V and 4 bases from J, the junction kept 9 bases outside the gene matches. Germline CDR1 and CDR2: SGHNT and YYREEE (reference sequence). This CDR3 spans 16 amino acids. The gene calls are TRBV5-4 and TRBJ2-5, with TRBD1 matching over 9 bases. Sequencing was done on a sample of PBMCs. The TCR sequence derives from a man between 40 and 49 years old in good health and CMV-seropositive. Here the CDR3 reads CASSFNPGQGLETQYF. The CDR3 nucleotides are TGTGCCAGCAGCTTCAACCCGGGACAGGGATTAGAGACCCAGTACTTC. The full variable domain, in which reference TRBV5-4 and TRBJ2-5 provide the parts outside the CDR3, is ETGVTQSPTHLIKTRGQQVTLRCSSQSGHNTVSWYQQALGQGPQFIFQYYREEENGRGNFPPRFSGLQFPNYSSELNVNALELDDSALYLCASSFNPGQGLETQYFGPGTRLLVL.